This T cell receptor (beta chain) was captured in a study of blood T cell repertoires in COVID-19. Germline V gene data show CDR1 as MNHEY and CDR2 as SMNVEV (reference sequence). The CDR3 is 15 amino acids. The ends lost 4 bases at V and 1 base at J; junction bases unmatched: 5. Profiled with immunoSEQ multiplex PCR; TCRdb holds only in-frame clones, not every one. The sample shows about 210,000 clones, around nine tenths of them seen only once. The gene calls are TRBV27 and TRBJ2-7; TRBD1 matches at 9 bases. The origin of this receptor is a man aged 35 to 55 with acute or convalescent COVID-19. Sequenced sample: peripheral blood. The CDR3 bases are TGTGCCAGCAGTTGGACGGGACAGGGATCCTACGAGCAGTACTTC. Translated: CASSWTGQGSYEQYF.